This section outlines one T cell receptor (beta chain) sequence together with its context. TCRdb keeps only in-frame clones here, not all; method: immunoSEQ multiplex PCR. The table has under 15,000 clones, 88% seen once. These data come from a study of T cell changes during pregnancy in multiple sclerosis. CDR3 size: 16 residues. Germline lookup yields CDR1 SGHAT and CDR2 FQNNGV. V was clipped by 5 bases and J by 10 bases; unmatched bases: 16. J is TRBJ2-1 and V is TRBV11-2; 8 bases are a match to TRBD1. The receptor was isolated from a female donor with multiple sclerosis, enrolled in a pregnancy study. The sample in question was CD8+ T cells from peripheral blood mononuclear cells, obtained in the first trimester of pregnancy. The CDR3 here is CASSPWDRYYAREQFF. The CDR3 DNA sequence: TGTGCCAGCAGCCCATGGGACAGGTATTACGCGCGGGAGCAGTTCTTC.